This TCR beta chain was identified in a study of OX40 agonist ivuxolimab in advanced cancers. Sequencing was performed with immunoSEQ multiplex PCR; in TCRdb, only in-frame clones are kept and a portion is missing. Among about 89,000 clones listed, about nine tenths were seen once. For this clone: The antigen is undetermined.

Overall study results and limits: Relative to CD4+ cells, CD8+ T cells on average had more expanded clones.

This clonotype originated in an adult with an advanced solid tumor such as melanoma, head and neck, liver or kidney cancer. Sequencing was performed on CD4+ or CD8+ T cells sorted from blood, taken in a trial of the OX40 agonist ivuxolimab.

DNA of the CDR3: TGTGCCAGCAGTACCCCATCGAGGGAGCAGTACTTC. It codes for CASSTPSREQYF. The genes are TRBV28 and TRBJ2-7, with D unclear. The ends were cut back, 5 bases at V and 7 bases at J, with 12 bases in the middle. Germline V lookup: CDR1 MDHEN, CDR2 SYDVKM. The CDR3 spans 12 residues.